This T cell receptor (beta chain) is from a study of T cell repertoires in cytomegalovirus infection. The table lists this clonotype with many counts. Its target is not known. This CDR3 region has 15 residues. Trimming pared 7 bases from V and 4 bases from J, leaving 16 bases between. From the reads, TCRdb called clonotypes with MiXCR, one entry per CDR3 protein. The table has about 890,000 distinct CDR3 sequences, under 40% seen once. The clonotype was recovered from a human donor in good health (CMV status not recorded). Some clones in this sample may be carry-over from other donors' samples. Sequenced material: cultured CD8+ T cells from PBMCs, taken from culture after CMV antigen stimulation. This sequence joins TRBV12-3 or TRBV12-4 and TRBJ2-2; TRBD2 might be the D (5 bases). The CDR3 region has the DNA TGTGCCAGCACTCCTTGGGGTCGGGGCACCGGGGAGCTGTTTTTT. It codes for CASTPWGRGTGELFF.